This entry lists 3 T cell receptor beta chains sequenced from one sample in a study of patients and donors after allogeneic stem cell transplantation. TCRdb recomputed calls from the RT-PCR reads with MiXCR, one row per CDR3 protein. The sample has roughly 960,000 distinct CDR3 sequences, approximately 18% seen once. The sequencing sample was made of blood, either unsorted or a sorted T cell fraction (not recorded which). The receptor set was obtained from a human donor who was either an allogeneic HSCT recipient or a stem cell or donor lymphocyte infusion donor (not recorded which). It is not recorded whose cells these are; they may come from a transplant donor.

The rearrangement joins TRBV24-1 to TRBJ2-3; D call uncertain. This CDR3 has 12 amino acids. V shed 5 bases and J shed 10 bases, with 12 bases lying between them. Germline-derived CDR1 and CDR2 are KGHDR and SFDVKD. The CDR3 DNA reads TGTGCCACCAGTGGTGGTCGTGCTGCGCAGTATTTT. It yields the protein CATSGGRAAQYF.

The chain has TRBV19 and TRBJ2-7; D not certain. V dropped 5 bases and J dropped 7 bases, with 15 bases sitting between them. From germline, CDR1 is LNHDA and CDR2 SQIVND (reference sequence). The CDR3 is 13 residues long. CDR3 in DNA: TGTGCCAGTAGTGAGCAGGCCGTGGGGGAGCAGTACTTC. Translated, it gives CASSEQAVGEQYF.

In this sample, this clonotype turned up many times. The gene calls are TRBV15 and TRBJ1-4; tentatively, D is TRBD1 (6 bases). The CDR3 is made up of 14 amino acids. The V end was cut by 3 bases, the J end by 7 bases, with 12 bases between. Germline CDR1 reads LNHNV; CDR2 reads YYDKDF (reference sequence). Here the CDR3 DNA reads TGTGCCACCAGCAGGAACAGGGAGGGTGAAAAACTGTTTTTT. Amino acids: CATSRNREGEKLFF.